The clone carrying this TCR beta chain appeared a few times. Antigen specificity is unknown. The sample comes from a study of T-cell memory formation after mild COVID-19. Study-wide results and limits: The main location of contracting CD4+ clones was CM and EM, and that of contracting CD8+ clones was EMRA. The appearance of some responding clones in pre-infection memory suggested that cross-reactive memory joined. Day 15 to 85 contracting clones showed balanced CD4/CD8; later expanders leaned CD4+.

Looked up from germline, CDR1 is SGHTA and CDR2 is FQGTGA. The CDR3 runs 13 residues. Trimming took off 3 bases at V and 3 bases at J, with 6 bases between the two ends. TCR alpha and TCR beta cDNA libraries with sample barcodes and UMIs came from 5'RACE using constant-segment primers. TCRdb independently ran MiXCR on the 5' RACE reads; one entry per CDR3 protein. There are some 310,000 distinct CDR3 sequences in the sample; roughly 20% occur only once, and around 20% lies in the top ten. The rearrangement joins TRBV7-3 to TRBJ2-1; D is ambiguous. This TCR was recovered from a man in his late teens or twenties who had mild COVID-19 (a few samples of this study predate the infection). Cell type and time point are not known. The material sequenced was PBMCs or a T cell subset sorted from them (not recorded which). The CDR3 loop reads CASSLDHYNEQFF. CDR3 coding DNA: TGTGCCAGCAGCTTGGACCACTACAATGAGCAGTTCTTC.